This section outlines one T cell receptor beta chain sequence together with its context. What it binds is unknown. The V gene end was trimmed by 6 bases and the J gene end by 3 bases; junction bases not matched to a gene: 1. Germline V CDR1 and CDR2: SGHTA, FQGNSA. The CDR3 runs 12 residues. Alongside a J-beta primer mix, a sample-barcoded 5' primer served in a second PCR lasting about 7 to 12 cycles. TCRdb re-analysed the 5' RACE reads in MiXCR, keeping a single row per CDR3 protein. The data hold 850,000 to 1,100,000 distinct CDR3 sequences, with around two fifths observed a single time. This entry belongs to a study of blood T cells in healthy people across ages. Whole-study results and caveats: The recorded TCR beta diversity per million T cells decreased in a roughly linear manner with age. Diversity estimates from one million T cells were considered underestimates. Percentage of naive T cells showed a strong correlation with TCR beta diversity.

The chain carries TRBV7-2 and TRBJ1-2, with 7 nucleotides matching TRBD1. Sequenced sample: blood. This clonotype originated in a young man in good health. CDR3 sequence (DNA): TGTGCCAGCAGGGACAGGTACTATGGCTACACCTTC. Amino acid sequence: CASRDRYYGYTF.